This record concerns one T cell receptor (beta chain) sequence. This specimen belongs to a study of blood T cell repertoires in COVID-19. Assay used: immunoSEQ multiplex PCR; TCRdb lists only in-frame clones, some missing. The sample shows approximately 150,000 clones, about 85% of them seen only once. Germline CDR1 reads SGHVS; CDR2 reads FNYEAQ. Germline trimming cut 6 bases from V and 2 bases from J; bases unmatched to any gene: 6. The CDR3 has 15 residues. The TCR originated in a woman between 50 and 59 years old with COVID-19, enrolled during active disease. This chain joins TRBV7-6 and TRBJ1-3; 8 bases are a match to TRBD1. Sequencing was done on a sample of peripheral blood. In DNA form, the CDR3 reads TGTGCCAGCAGTAATGACAGGGGAACTGGAAACACCATATATTTT. This codes for CASSNDRGTGNTIYF.